This T cell receptor (beta chain) derives from a study of cytomegalovirus exposure and HLA in healthy donors. As for this clone: Its antigen is as yet unknown.

Regarding the study as a whole: Rarity characterized most TCR sequences, yet some public TCRs appeared in many donors. The investigators catalogued 164 TCR beta chains as cytomegalovirus-associated.

The PCR ran on 60 Vbeta and 13 Jbeta primers. Method: immunoSEQ multiplex PCR; TCRdb's copy keeps in-frame clones and lacks some. The data contain roughly 120,000 clones, 70% to 75% of them singletons. Germline V gene lookup returns CDR1 SEHNR and CDR2 FQNEAQ (reference sequence). V lost 0 bases to trimming and J lost 5 bases, with 16 bases between them. This CDR3 spans 16 amino acids. Specimen: PBMCs. The chain is built from TRBV7-9 and TRBJ1-2; D gene uncertain. This receptor was taken from a woman aged 40 to 49 in good health and CMV-seronegative. The CDR3 DNA reads as TGTGCCAGCAGCTTAGCGGCGGCTTTATGGCAGTATGGCTACACCTTC. This codes for CASSLAAALWQYGYTF.